The next 20 T cell receptor beta chains were all read from a single sample in a study of T cells in localized non-small cell lung cancer. Assay: immunoSEQ multiplex PCR; the TCRdb copy retains only in-frame clones and omits some. The sample has 11,000 or so clones; less than 30% are singletons. Sequencing was performed on lung tumor tissue, taken before any cancer treatment. The origin of the receptors is a man aged 40 to 70 with stage I lung adenocarcinoma.

This clone is labeled as medium-sized. Other DNA sequences from this sample encode an identical CDR3 as well. The V gene is TRBV15, the J gene TRBJ1-3; D remains ambiguous. CDR1 LNHNV and CDR2 YYDKDF come from the germline V gene (reference sequence). There are 15 residues in the CDR3. Trimming left V 0 bases short and J 4 bases short, with 10 bases between. CDR3 bases: TGTGCCACCAGCAGAGAAAAGGGCACCGGAAACACCATATATTTT. This translates into CATSREKGTGNTIYF.

This clone has just a few counts. J is TRBJ1-2 and V is TRBV30; TRBD1 is a possible D gene (6 bases). Germline CDR1 and CDR2: GTSNPN and SVGIG (reference sequence). The CDR3 runs to 13 residues. V lost 7 bases to trimming and J lost 0 bases, with 12 bases between them. The CDR3: CAFEQGANYGYTF. The CDR3 DNA reads TGTGCCTTCGAACAGGGAGCTAACTATGGCTACACCTTC. The full variable domain, in which reference TRBV30 and TRBJ1-2 provide the parts outside the CDR3, is SQTIHQWPATLVQPVGSPLSLECTVEGTSNPNLYWYRQAAGRGLQLLFYSVGIGQISSEVPQNLSASRPQDRQFILSSKKLLLSDSGFYLCAFEQGANYGYTFGSGTRLTVV.

The V call is TRBV10-1, the J call TRBJ2-1; 7 bases align to TRBD1. The CDR3 is 15 amino acids. V gave up 6 bases and J gave up 8 bases; unmatched junction bases: 13. CDR1 and CDR2 from the germline V gene are WNHNN and SYGVQD (reference sequence). The CDR3: CASSRDSLLVDEQFF. CDR3 DNA: TGCGCCAGCAGCCGGGACAGTCTGCTTGTCGATGAGCAGTTCTTC.

The chain couples TRBV19 to TRBJ1-2; D possibly corresponds to TRBD1 (5 bases). Trimming removed 7 bases from V and 4 bases from J, with 10 bases in between. CDR1 is LNHDA and CDR2 is SQIVND in the germline V gene (reference sequence). The CDR3 has 12 amino acids. The CDR3 reads CASKAGPYGYTF. In DNA, the CDR3 is TGTGCCAGTAAGGCGGGACCCTATGGCTACACCTTC.

In its sample, this clone was seen many times. The chain employs TRBV6-7 and TRBJ2-7; no clear D gene. TRBV6-7 qualifies as an ORF whose function is uncertain. This CDR3 is built from 11 residues. V dropped 6 bases and J dropped 3 bases, with 6 bases sitting between them. CDR3 sequence: CASSRVYEQYF. CDR3 DNA sequence: TGTGCCAGCAGCCGAGTCTACGAGCAGTACTTC.

This chain uses TRBV12-5 with TRBJ1-2, with 7 bases that match TRBD1. The CDR3 length is 14 residues. Looked up from germline, CDR1 is LGHNT and CDR2 is FRNRAP. Trimming at V came to 4 bases and at J to 8 bases, leaving 10 bases not matched to a gene. CDR3 loop: CASGSIRQGGGYTF. CDR3 DNA: TGTGCTAGTGGTTCCATACGACAGGGAGGAGGCTACACCTTC.

The chain has TRBV12-5 and TRBJ2-7; D possibly corresponds to TRBD2 (6 bases). This CDR3 spans 11 amino acids. CDR1 and CDR2 (germline): LGHNT, FRNRAP. This CDR3 is CASTGGNEQYF. The DNA for the CDR3 is TGTGCCAGCACTGGAGGGAACGAGCAGTACTTC.

This clone was observed a few times. The chain links TRBV11-3 to TRBJ1-2; D is unresolved. Germline V gene data show CDR1 as SGHNT and CDR2 as YENEEA. The V and J ends lost 4 bases and 1 base respectively, with 10 bases between them. The CDR3 has 14 amino acids. CDR3 nucleotides: TGTGCCAGCAGCTCCCATGCCCTTAACTATGGCTACACCTTC. This codes for CASSSHALNYGYTF. The full variable domain, rest sourced from reference TRBV11-3 and TRBJ1-2, is EAGVVQSPRYKIIEKKQPVAFWCNPISGHNTLYWYLQNLGQGPELLIRYENEEAVDDSQLPKDRFSAERLKGVDSTLKIQPAELGDSAVYLCASSSHALNYGYTFGSGTRLTVV.

The chain employs TRBV6-8 and TRBJ1-2; a weak D match, TRBD1 (6 bases). The CDR3 length is 15 residues. The germline V and J ends were trimmed by 5 bases and 0 bases, with 13 bases remaining between them. From germline, CDR1 is MNHGY and CDR2 SAAAGT. CDR3 nucleotides: TGTGCCAGCAGTCCCCGGACAGCCACTAACTATGGCTACACCTTC. Translated, it gives CASSPRTATNYGYTF.

The chain couples TRBV10-2 to TRBJ2-1, with D unresolved. V shed 6 bases and J shed 0 bases, with 6 bases lying between them. CDR3 size: 13 residues. Germline-derived CDR1 and CDR2 are WSHSY and SAAADI. DNA for the CDR3: TGCGCCAGCAGGCTGAGCTCCTACAATGAGCAGTTCTTC. As protein: CASRLSSYNEQFF.

V gene TRBV19 combines with J gene TRBJ1-2; D perhaps matches TRBD1 (5 bases). The CDR3 length is 12 residues. The V gene's germline CDR1 is LNHDA and CDR2 SQIVND (reference sequence). V lost 6 bases, J lost 8 bases, and 13 bases lay in between. The CDR3: CASREGPGGYTF. Here the CDR3 DNA reads TGTGCCAGTAGGGAGGGACCGGGGGGCTACACCTTC.

The table lists this clone with a few counts. The V gene is TRBV6-8, the J gene TRBJ1-3, with TRBD1 matching 7 bases. With V trimmed by 10 bases and J by 0 bases, 6 bases remained unmatched. The CDR3 totals 14 residues. Germline CDR1 is MNHGY and CDR2 is SAAAGT. DNA for the CDR3: TGTGCCATCAGAGACAGGGTCTCTGGAAACACCATATATTTT. Residues: CAIRDRVSGNTIYF.

The chain recombines TRBV18 with TRBJ1-1; D ambiguous. Per germline, CDR1 KGHSH and CDR2 LQKENI. The CDR3 runs 19 residues. Trimming shortened V by 4 bases and J by 1 base, and 25 bases separated the two germline ends. Here the CDR3 DNA reads TGTGCCAGCTCACGAAGTCAGGTCCTTCCCTTGACGGGGAACACTGAAGCTTTCTTT. Protein: CASSRSQVLPLTGNTEAFF.

The V and J genes are TRBV29-1 and TRBJ1-2; no clear D gene. V was clipped by 6 bases and J by 6 bases, with 17 bases between them. The CDR3 is 13 residues long. Germline CDR1 reads SQVTM; CDR2 reads ANQGSEA. This CDR3 is CSVSSGGLNGYTF. CDR3 coding DNA: TGCAGCGTATCGTCGGGAGGTCTTAATGGCTACACCTTC.

The rearrangement joins TRBV11-3 to TRBJ1-2; the D is unclear. Germline CDR1 is SGHNT and CDR2 is YENEEA. Trimming stripped 1 base from V and 5 bases from J, with 14 bases between. This CDR3 region has 15 residues. CDR3 nucleotide sequence: TGTGCCAGCAGCTTAGGGACCGGCAGTATGTATGGCTACACCTTC. Residues: CASSLGTGSMYGYTF.

This clone appeared a single time. The chain carries TRBV5-1 and TRBJ2-7, with 7 bases identical to TRBD1. The CDR3 sequence is 14 residues long. The ends lost 0 bases at V and 3 bases at J; junction bases unmatched: 3. Germline CDR1 reads SGHRS; CDR2 reads YFSETQ. DNA for the CDR3: TGCGCCAGCAGCTTGGGAGGGGGCAGCTACGAGCAGTACTTC. Amino acids: CASSLGGGSYEQYF.

V and J are TRBV12-5 and TRBJ2-7; TRBD1 is a possible D gene (6 bases). The CDR3 has 11 residues. CDR1 and CDR2 (germline): LGHNT, FRNRAP. V was shortened by 7 bases and J by 2 bases, with 6 bases between the two germline ends. Written as DNA, the CDR3 is TGTGCTAGTGCAGGGGCCTACGAGCAGTACTTC. This gives the protein CASAGAYEQYF.

The gene calls are TRBV6-8 and TRBJ1-3; D may be TRBD1 (6 bases). The germline CDR1 and CDR2 sequences are MNHGY and SAAAGT. This CDR3 region has 16 residues. Trimming removed 0 bases from V and 1 base from J, with 10 bases in between. The CDR3 sequence: CASSYSSDSSGNTIYF. The CDR3 coding sequence is TGTGCCAGCAGTTACTCCTCGGACAGTTCTGGAAACACCATATATTTT.

A few counts support this clone. Here the CDR3 reads CASSSLAGGLGEQFF. CDR3 coding DNA: TGTGCCAGCAGTTCTCTAGCGGGGGGGCTAGGCGAGCAGTTCTTC. The chain has TRBV7-6 and TRBJ2-1; 12 bases agree with TRBD2. CDR3 length: 15 amino acids. V lost 6 bases and J lost 10; bases outside the gene matches: 10. Germline CDR1 is SGHVS and CDR2 is FNYEAQ.

This clone was seen more than once but under ten times. The chain combines TRBV9 with TRBJ2-7, with a weak D call TRBD1 (5 bases). Trimming shortened V by 4 bases and J by 7 bases, and 12 bases separated the two germline ends. This CDR3 contains 12 residues. Germline V gives CDR1 SGDLS, CDR2 YYNGEE. Here the CDR3 reads CASSLTRTEQYF. The CDR3 DNA sequence: TGTGCCAGCAGCCTTACTCGGACAGAGCAGTACTTC.